These 9 T cell receptor beta chains came from one sample sequenced in a study of blood T cell repertoires in COVID-19. The repertoire was sequenced with immunoSEQ multiplex PCR; TCRdb's copy has only in-frame clones and lacks some. The data hold 130,000 to 150,000 clones, with over 75% observed a single time. Sequences were obtained from peripheral blood. The receptors here all came from a man between 70 and 80 years old with acute or convalescent COVID-19.

The CDR3 protein is CSVENRSPGGNSYEQYF. In DNA form, the CDR3 reads TGCAGCGTCGAAAATCGCTCCCCAGGGGGTAACTCCTACGAGCAGTACTTC. The rearrangement links TRBV29-1 to TRBJ2-7; 7 positions match TRBD1. Trimming removed 6 bases from V and 0 bases from J; junction bases left unmatched: 17. Germline V gives CDR1 SQVTM, CDR2 ANQGSEA. There are 17 residues in the CDR3.

This chain joins TRBV20-1 and TRBJ2-7; 11 positions agree with TRBD2. Trimming at V came to 4 bases and at J to 5 bases, leaving 7 bases not matched to a gene. There are 14 residues in the CDR3. Germline CDR1 is DFQATT and CDR2 is SNEGSKA (reference sequence). The CDR3 DNA reads TGCAGTGCTATTGAGGCTAGCGGGAGGAACGAGCAGTACTTC. Protein product: CSAIEASGRNEQYF.

The rearrangement uses TRBV9 and TRBJ2-3; 7 nucleotides agree with TRBD2. The J segment lost 3 bases and the V segment lost 4 bases, leaving 8 bases of the junction unmatched. The CDR3 has 15 residues. Germline-derived CDR1 and CDR2 are SGDLS and YYNGEE. The CDR3: CASSIRGEGTDTQYF. As DNA, the CDR3 is TGTGCCAGCAGCATTCGGGGGGAAGGAACAGATACGCAGTATTTT.

The rearrangement uses TRBV6-1 and TRBJ1-1; D might be TRBD1 (6 bases). Germline-derived CDR1 and CDR2 are MNHNS and SASEGT. Trimming stripped 2 bases from V and 3 bases from J, with 10 bases between. The CDR3 is 14 residues long. The CDR3 loop is CASSEIRGDTEAFF. CDR3 bases: TGTGCCAGCAGTGAAATCAGGGGAGACACTGAAGCTTTCTTT.

Only a few counts were recorded for this clone. Other nucleotide sequences from this sample produce the same CDR3. The chain is built from TRBV5-1 and TRBJ1-5, with no clear D. This CDR3 comprises 15 residues. Germline V CDR1 and CDR2: SGHRS, YFSETQ. Trimming took off 4 bases at V and 0 bases at J, with 11 bases between the two ends. Here the CDR3 DNA reads TGCGCCAGCAGCAGGACTGGAGATAGCAATCAGCCCCAGCATTTT. Protein sequence: CASSRTGDSNQPQHF.

The chain recombines TRBV7-8 with TRBJ1-3; 7 bases agree with TRBD1. The trim removed 6 bases at V and 8 bases at J, leaving 7 bases unmatched. Per germline, CDR1 SGHVS and CDR2 FQNEAQ. The CDR3 consists of 13 residues. CDR3 nucleotide sequence: TGTGCCAGCAGGGAGACAGGGTCGGACACCATATATTTT. Its protein product is CASRETGSDTIYF.

V and J are TRBV6-5 and TRBJ1-4, with D maybe TRBD1 (5 bases). Germline lookup yields CDR1 MNHEY and CDR2 SVGAGI. The CDR3 length is 13 residues. V was cut by 2 bases and J by 6 bases, with 7 bases left in between. The CDR3 bases are TGTGCCAGCAGTTACAGGGGTGATGAAAAACTGTTTTTT. Protein: CASSYRGDEKLFF.

The chain has TRBV3-1 (or the pseudogene TRBV3-2) and TRBJ2-4, with 9 positions matching TRBD1. The CDR3 sequence is 15 residues long. The junction had 9 bases not matched to a gene; V was cut back by 6 bases and J by 6 bases. Germline-derived CDR1 and CDR2 are LGHDT and YNNKEL (reference sequence). The CDR3 spells CASSGGGQGRNIQYF. Written as DNA, the CDR3 is TGTGCCAGCAGTGGCGGCGGACAGGGGCGAAACATTCAGTACTTC.

The chain carries TRBV2 and TRBJ2-3, with D possibly being TRBD1 (6 bases). Trimming shortened V by 8 bases and J by 6 bases, and 15 bases separated the two germline ends. CDR1 and CDR2 (germline): SNHLY, FYNNEI. The CDR3 runs to 13 residues. CDR3 in amino acids: CASGEQGSDTQYF. Here the CDR3 DNA reads TGTGCCAGCGGAGAACAGGGATCCGATACGCAGTATTTT.